This T cell receptor beta chain was sequenced for a study of blood T cell repertoires in COVID-19. This table comes from immunoSEQ multiplex PCR, and its TCRdb copy is limited to in-frame clones, with some not included. Here the sample spans about 140,000 clones, over 70% being singletons. V was trimmed by 5 bases and J by 3 bases, leaving 13 bases between them. Germline V CDR1 and CDR2: LNHDA, SQIVND (reference sequence). The CDR3 consists of 14 residues. The receptor was isolated from a man between 65 and 80 years old who had been exposed to COVID-19. The chain uses TRBV19 and TRBJ1-2, with TRBD1 as a possible D gene (5 bases). Input material: PBMCs or T cells enriched from blood (not recorded which). As DNA, the CDR3 is TGTGCCAGTAGTCCCCAGGGCGGGGACTATGGCTACACCTTC. This translates into CASSPQGGDYGYTF.